A selection of T cell receptor beta chains follows, all from one sample in a study of blood T cell repertoires in COVID-19. This table comes from immunoSEQ multiplex PCR, and its TCRdb copy is limited to in-frame clones, with some not included. The data contain 60,000 to 70,000 clones, around 85% of them seen just once; the ten biggest clones take up 16%. The sequencing sample was made of peripheral blood. These receptors were taken from a middle-aged man with COVID-19, enrolled during active disease. CDR3s include the opening cysteine and the closing phenylalanine or tryptophan. Fields, in order: clone size, J gene, V gene, D gene, CDR3 DNA, CDR3 protein. A D gene is named only where the DNA matches it firmly. The size field is filled for only some rows; it gives once, few, many or a size class.

NA,TRBJ1-5,TRBV7-9,NA,TGTGCCAGCAGCTCCTCCGGGGGGGCCTTCAATCAGCCCCAGCATTTT,CASSSSGGAFNQPQHF
NA,TRBJ2-1,TRBV7-3,TRBD2,TGTGCCAGCAGCCCGTCTAGCGGGGGGGCCGGTGAGCAGTTCTTC,CASSPSSGGAGEQFF
NA,TRBJ2-7,TRBV19,NA,TGTGCCAGTAGTGCCCACAGGGTTTTCGGCGAGCAGTACTTC,CASSAHRVFGEQYF
NA,TRBJ2-1,TRBV3-1/TRBV3-2,TRBD2,TGTGCCAGCATCAAGACTAGCGCCTTTCCCGCTGAGCAGTTCTTC,CASIKTSAFPAEQFF
NA,TRBJ2-3,TRBV11-1,NA,TGTGCCAGCAGCTTAGCGGGGGCGAGAAATACGCAGTATTTT,CASSLAGARNTQYF
NA,TRBJ1-6,TRBV5-1,NA,TGCGCCAGCAGCTTGTTTGACGGGTATAATTCACCCCTCCACTTT,CASSLFDGYNSPLHF
NA,TRBJ1-5,TRBV4-1,TRBD1,TGCGCCAGCAGCCAAGATCCCGGGACAGTTGATAATCAGCCCCAGCATTTT,CASSQDPGTVDNQPQHF
few,TRBJ2-2,TRBV11-3,TRBD1,TGTGCCAGCAGCCCTGGGGGACAGGGGACCGGGGAGCTGTTTTTT,CASSPGGQGTGELFF
NA,TRBJ2-1,TRBV10-3,NA,TGTGCCATCAGTGGAGGGACAAATTACAATGAGCAGTTCTTC,CAISGGTNYNEQFF
NA,TRBJ2-2,TRBV21-1,NA,TGTGCCAGCTCCTCGAGAGGGGACAGGGGCCCTAACACCGGGGAGCTGTTTTTT,CASSSRGDRGPNTGELFF
NA,TRBJ1-6,TRBV5-4,NA,TGTGCCAGCAGCCCGGGGGTTATAAATAATTCACCCCTCCACTTT,CASSPGVINNSPLHF
NA,TRBJ1-1,TRBV2,TRBD1,TGTGCCAGCAGTCGCGACAGGGAGTCGAAAGCTGAAGCTTTCTTT,CASSRDRESKAEAFF
NA,TRBJ1-3,TRBV6-5,NA,TGTGCCAGCAGGTTTCAGGCCGGAAACACCATATATTTT,CASRFQAGNTIYF
NA,TRBJ1-3,TRBV18,NA,TGTGCCAGCTCACCGGGAGACTGGTCTGGAAACACCATATATTTT,CASSPGDWSGNTIYF
once,TRBJ2-3,TRBV30,TRBD2,TGTGCCTGGGGCCCGGGGGGGGGCACAGATACGCAGTATTTT,CAWGPGGGTDTQYF
NA,TRBJ2-5,TRBV19,NA,TGTGCCAGTAGAGGGGCAGACCAAGAGACCCAGTACTTC,CASRGADQETQYF
NA,TRBJ1-6,TRBV6-7,NA,TGTGCCAGCCGCTCTACGCTCTGCGGGGGGCGGAGTTCACCCCTCCACTTT,CASRSTLCGGRSSPLHF
NA,TRBJ1-4,TRBV19,TRBD1,TGTGCCAGTAGTAGTGAGGACAGGGGTCACGAAAAACTGTTTTTT,CASSSEDRGHEKLFF
NA,TRBJ1-4,TRBV5-4,TRBD1,TGTGCCAGCAGCTGGGACAGGGGTGGGGAAAAACTGTTTTTT,CASSWDRGGEKLFF
NA,TRBJ2-7,TRBV18,NA,TGTGCCAGCTCACCACCGAGCCTAAAAGGAGTCGAGCAGTACTTC,CASSPPSLKGVEQYF
NA,TRBJ2-7,TRBV5-1,TRBD1,TGCGCCAGCAGCCCCGGGACAGGGGGTTACGAGCAGTACTTC,CASSPGTGGYEQYF
NA,TRBJ1-6,TRBV28,TRBD1,TGTGCCAGCAGAACGCCTACAGGGGACAATTCACCCCTCCACTTT,CASRTPTGDNSPLHF
NA,TRBJ1-2,TRBV6-5,NA,TGTGCCAGCAGGAAAGACGAGCTAGCTTATGGCTACACCTTC,CASRKDELAYGYTF
NA,TRBJ1-4,TRBV6-5,TRBD1,TGTGCCAGCAGACAACAGGGGTGGGGTGAAAAACTGTTTTTT,CASRQQGWGEKLFF
NA,TRBJ2-7,TRBV5-1,NA,TGCGCCAGCAACTTAGACTCCTCCAGCTCCTACGAGCAGTACTTC,CASNLDSSSSYEQYF
NA,TRBJ2-1,TRBV10-3,TRBD2,TGTGCCATCTGGTCAGCGGGGGGGGCCCATGAGCAGTTCTTC,CAIWSAGGAHEQFF
NA,TRBJ1-3,TRBV7-8,NA,TGTGCCAGCAGCTGGGGGGGGCTAGGAAACACCATATATTTT,CASSWGGLGNTIYF
few,TRBJ1-2,TRBV5-1,NA,TGCGCCAGCAGCGGTCGGGATGGCTACACCTTC,CASSGRDGYTF
NA,TRBJ2-3,TRBV19,TRBD2,TGTGCCAGTAGTTTACGGGGGGAAGATACGCAGTATTTT,CASSLRGEDTQYF
few,TRBJ2-7,TRBV7-9,TRBD1,TGTGCCAGCAGCTCGGGGGACAGGCGAAACTTC,CASSSGDRRNF
NA,TRBJ1-1,TRBV12-3/TRBV12-4,NA,TGTGCCAGCAGTTCGGGTCCGGCCGAAGCTTTCTTT,CASSSGPAEAFF
NA,TRBJ1-3,TRBV12-3/TRBV12-4,TRBD1,TGTGCCAGCAGCGCAGGGGGAGGAAACACCATATATTTT,CASSAGGGNTIYF
NA,TRBJ2-3,TRBV6-2/TRBV6-3,TRBD2,TGTGCCAGCAGTTACTCAGCGGGGGTTGGGGGGGATACGCAGTATTTT,CASSYSAGVGGDTQYF
NA,TRBJ2-7,TRBV5-4,NA,TGTGCCAGCAGCTCGGACGGGGGTGATGAGCAGTACTTC,CASSSDGGDEQYF
NA,TRBJ2-5,TRBV7-3,TRBD2,TGTGCCAGCAGCTTCCGGACTAGCGGGGGGCTAAAGACCCAGTACTTC,CASSFRTSGGLKTQYF
NA,TRBJ1-3,TRBV15,TRBD1,TGTGCCACCAGCAGGGGACAGGGGGGAAACACCATATATTTT,CATSRGQGGNTIYF
NA,TRBJ2-1,TRBV24-1,TRBD2,TGTGCCACCAGTGACCCCGGGGGGGCTCATCCAAATGAGCAGTTCTTC,CATSDPGGAHPNEQFF
NA,TRBJ1-2,TRBV9,TRBD1,TGTGCCAGCAGCAAAAACAGGGGAGATGGCTACACCTTC,CASSKNRGDGYTF
NA,TRBJ2-3,TRBV5-1,TRBD2,TGCGCCAGCAGCTTGGGCGTAGCGGGGAGCACAGATACGCAGTATTTT,CASSLGVAGSTDTQYF
NA,TRBJ1-5,TRBV7-8,NA,TGTGCCAGCAGCTTAGAAGGTGCGGGGGTTCAGCCCCAGCATTTT,CASSLEGAGVQPQHF
NA,TRBJ2-5,TRBV19,NA,TGTGCCAGTAGTGAGGTAGAGGCGCGGGGTAGAGAGACCCAGTACTTC,CASSEVEARGRETQYF
NA,TRBJ1-1,TRBV9,NA,TGTGCCAGCAGCGTAGAGGCAGGGTCGAACACTGAAGCTTTCTTT,CASSVEAGSNTEAFF
NA,TRBJ2-3,TRBV6-6,TRBD1,TGTGCCAGCAGTACACAGGGGGTAGGAGATACGCAGTATTTT,CASSTQGVGDTQYF
NA,TRBJ1-3,TRBV25-1,NA,TGTGCCAGCAGTGAATTGTCCAGGGAGGGAGGAAACACCATATATTTT,CASSELSREGGNTIYF
NA,TRBJ1-2,TRBV28,NA,TGTGCCAGCAGTTTCGTCCCTAACTATGGCTACACCTTC,CASSFVPNYGYTF
NA,TRBJ1-4,TRBV20-1,TRBD1,TGCAGTGCTAGTATCGACAGGGATGCAACTAATGAAAAACTGTTTTTT,CSASIDRDATNEKLFF
NA,TRBJ2-2,TRBV5-5,TRBD1,TGTGCCAGCAGCCAAACAGGGGGCATCGGCGGGGAGCTGTTTTTT,CASSQTGGIGGELFF